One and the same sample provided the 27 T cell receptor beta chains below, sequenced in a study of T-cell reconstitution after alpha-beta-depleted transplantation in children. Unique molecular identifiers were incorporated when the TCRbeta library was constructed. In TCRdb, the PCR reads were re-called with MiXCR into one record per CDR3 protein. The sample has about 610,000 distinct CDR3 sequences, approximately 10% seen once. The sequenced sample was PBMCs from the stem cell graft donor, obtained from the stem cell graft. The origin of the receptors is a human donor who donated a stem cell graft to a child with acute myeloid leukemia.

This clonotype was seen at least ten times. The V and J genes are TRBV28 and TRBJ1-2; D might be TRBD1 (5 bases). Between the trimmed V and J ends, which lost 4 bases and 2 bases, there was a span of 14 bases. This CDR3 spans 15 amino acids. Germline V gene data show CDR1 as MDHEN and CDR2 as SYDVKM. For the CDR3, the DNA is TGTGCCAGCAGTTCCCCGGGGGGTGCGAACTATGGCTACACCTTC. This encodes CASSSPGGANYGYTF.

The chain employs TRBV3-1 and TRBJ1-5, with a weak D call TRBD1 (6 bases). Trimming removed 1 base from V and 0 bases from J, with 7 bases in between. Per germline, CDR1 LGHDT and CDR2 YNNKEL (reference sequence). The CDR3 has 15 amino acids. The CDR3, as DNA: TGTGCCAGCAGCCAAGGGACAGATAGCAATCAGCCCCAGCATTTT. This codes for CASSQGTDSNQPQHF. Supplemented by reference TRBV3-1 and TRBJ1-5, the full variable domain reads DTAVSQTPKYLVTQMGNDKSIKCEQNLGHDTMYWYKQDSKKFLKIMFSYNNKELIINETVPNRFSPKSPDKAHLNLHINSLELGDSAVYFCASSQGTDSNQPQHFGDGTRLSIL.

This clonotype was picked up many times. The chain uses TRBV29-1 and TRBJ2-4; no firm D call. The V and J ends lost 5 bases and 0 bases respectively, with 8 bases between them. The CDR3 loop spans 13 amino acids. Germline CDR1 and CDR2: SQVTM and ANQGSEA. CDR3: CSVSLLAKNIQYF. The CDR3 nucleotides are TGCAGCGTTAGCCTTCTAGCCAAAAACATTCAGTACTTC. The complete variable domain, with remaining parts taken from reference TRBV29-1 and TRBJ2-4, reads SAVISQKPSRDICQRGTSLTIQCQVDSQVTMMFWYRQQPGQSLTLIATANQGSEATYESGFVIDKFPISRPNLTFSTLTVSNMSPEDSSIYLCSVSLLAKNIQYFGAGTRLSVL.

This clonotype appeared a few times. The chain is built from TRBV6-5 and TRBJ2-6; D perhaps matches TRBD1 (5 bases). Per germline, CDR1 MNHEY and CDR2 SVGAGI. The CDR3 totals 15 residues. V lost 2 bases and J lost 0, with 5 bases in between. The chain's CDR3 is CASSYDSSGANVLTF. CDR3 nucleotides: TGTGCCAGCAGTTACGACAGCTCTGGGGCCAACGTCCTGACTTTC.

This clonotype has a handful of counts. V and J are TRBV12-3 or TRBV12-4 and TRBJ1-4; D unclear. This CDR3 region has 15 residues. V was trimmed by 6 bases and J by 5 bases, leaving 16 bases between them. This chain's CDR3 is CASSPTWGNNEKLFF. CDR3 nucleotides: TGTGCCAGCAGCCCGACCTGGGGAAACAATGAAAAACTGTTTTTT.

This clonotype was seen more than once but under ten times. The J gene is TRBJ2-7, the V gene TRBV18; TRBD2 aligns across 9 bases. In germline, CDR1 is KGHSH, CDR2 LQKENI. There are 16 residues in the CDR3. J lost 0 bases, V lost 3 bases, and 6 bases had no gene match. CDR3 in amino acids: CASSPWAGGPSYEQYF. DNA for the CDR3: TGTGCCAGCTCACCCTGGGCGGGAGGGCCCTCCTACGAGCAGTACTTC. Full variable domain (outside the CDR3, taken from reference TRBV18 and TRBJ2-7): NAGVMQNPRHLVRRRGQEARLRCSPMKGHSHVYWYRQLPEEGLKFMVYLQKENIIDESGMPKERFSAEFPKEGPSILRIQQVVRGDSAAYFCASSPWAGGPSYEQYFGPGTRLTVT.

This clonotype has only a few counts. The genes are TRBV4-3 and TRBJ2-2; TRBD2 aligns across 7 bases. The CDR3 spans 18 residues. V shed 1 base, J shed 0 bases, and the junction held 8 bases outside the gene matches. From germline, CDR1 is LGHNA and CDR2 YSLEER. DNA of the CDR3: TGCGCCAGCAGCCAAGGCAGGAGCGGGGCTGCGAACACCGGGGAGCTGTTTTTT. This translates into CASSQGRSGAANTGELFF.

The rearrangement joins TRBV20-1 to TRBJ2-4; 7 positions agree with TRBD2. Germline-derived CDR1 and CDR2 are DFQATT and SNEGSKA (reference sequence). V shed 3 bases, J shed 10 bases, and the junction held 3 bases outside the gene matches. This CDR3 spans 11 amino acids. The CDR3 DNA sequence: TGCAGTGCTAGTGGGCGGGGGATTCAGTACTTC. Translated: CSASGRGIQYF.

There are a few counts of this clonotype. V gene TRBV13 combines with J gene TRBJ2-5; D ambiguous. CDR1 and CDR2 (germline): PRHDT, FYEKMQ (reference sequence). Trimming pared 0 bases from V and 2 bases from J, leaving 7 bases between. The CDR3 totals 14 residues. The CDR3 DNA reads TGTGCCAGCAGCTTAGGGCAGCAGCAAGAGACCCAGTACTTC. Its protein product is CASSLGQQQETQYF. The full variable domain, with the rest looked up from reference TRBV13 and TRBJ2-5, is AAGVIQSPRHLIKEKRETATLKCYPIPRHDTVYWYQQGPGQDPQFLISFYEKMQSDKGSIPDRFSAQQFSDYHSELNMSSLELGDSALYFCASSLGQQQETQYFGPGTRLLVL.

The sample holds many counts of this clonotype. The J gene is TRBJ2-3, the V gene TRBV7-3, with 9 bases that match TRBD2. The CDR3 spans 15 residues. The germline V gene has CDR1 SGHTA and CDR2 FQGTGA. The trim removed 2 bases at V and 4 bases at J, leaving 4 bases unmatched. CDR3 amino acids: CASSLRGRAADTQYF. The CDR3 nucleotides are TGTGCCAGCAGCTTACGCGGGAGGGCCGCAGATACGCAGTATTTT.

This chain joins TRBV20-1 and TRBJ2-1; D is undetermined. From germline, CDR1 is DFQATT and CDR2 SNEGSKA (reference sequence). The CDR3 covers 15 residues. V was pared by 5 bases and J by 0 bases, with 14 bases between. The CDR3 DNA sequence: TGCAGTGCTCCCCCACGTCGTAACTCCTACAATGAGCAGTTCTTC. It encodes CSAPPRRNSYNEQFF.

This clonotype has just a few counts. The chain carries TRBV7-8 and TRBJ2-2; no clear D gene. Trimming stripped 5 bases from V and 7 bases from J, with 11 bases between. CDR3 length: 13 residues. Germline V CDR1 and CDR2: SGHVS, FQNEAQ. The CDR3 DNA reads TGTGCCAGCAGCGCCCGAAAAAGCGGGGAGCTGTTTTTT. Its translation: CASSARKSGELFF.

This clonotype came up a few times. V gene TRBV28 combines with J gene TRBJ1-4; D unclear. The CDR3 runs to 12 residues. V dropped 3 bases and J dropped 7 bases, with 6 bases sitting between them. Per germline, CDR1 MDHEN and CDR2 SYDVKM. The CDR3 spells CASSFVGEKLFF. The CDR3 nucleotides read TGTGCCAGCAGTTTCGTTGGTGAAAAACTGTTTTTT.

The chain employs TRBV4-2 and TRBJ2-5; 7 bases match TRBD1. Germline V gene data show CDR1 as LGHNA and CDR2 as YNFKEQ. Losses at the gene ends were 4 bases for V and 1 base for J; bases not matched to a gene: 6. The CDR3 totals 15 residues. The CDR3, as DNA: TGTGCCAGCAGCCGAGGGGGACAGAGCCAAGAGACCCAGTACTTC. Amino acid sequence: CASSRGGQSQETQYF.

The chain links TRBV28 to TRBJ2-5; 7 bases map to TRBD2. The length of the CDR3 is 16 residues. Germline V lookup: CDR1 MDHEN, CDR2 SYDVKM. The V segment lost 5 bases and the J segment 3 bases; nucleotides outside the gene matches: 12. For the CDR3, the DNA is TGTGCCAGCAGTCCCTCAGCGGGGATGGGCGAAGAGACCCAGTACTTC. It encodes CASSPSAGMGEETQYF.

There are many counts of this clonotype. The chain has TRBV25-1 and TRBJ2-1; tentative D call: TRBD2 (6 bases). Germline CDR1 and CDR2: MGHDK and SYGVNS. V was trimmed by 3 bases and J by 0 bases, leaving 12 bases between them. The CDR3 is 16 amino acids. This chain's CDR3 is CASSDPGTGSYNEQFF. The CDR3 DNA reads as TGTGCCAGCAGTGACCCCGGGACTGGCTCCTACAATGAGCAGTTCTTC.

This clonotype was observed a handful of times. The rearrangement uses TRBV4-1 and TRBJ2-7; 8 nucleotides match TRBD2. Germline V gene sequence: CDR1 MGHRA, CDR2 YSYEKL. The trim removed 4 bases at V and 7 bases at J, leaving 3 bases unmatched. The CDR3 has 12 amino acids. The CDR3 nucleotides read TGCGCCAGCAGCCCCGGGACTAGGGAGCAGTACTTC. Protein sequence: CASSPGTREQYF.

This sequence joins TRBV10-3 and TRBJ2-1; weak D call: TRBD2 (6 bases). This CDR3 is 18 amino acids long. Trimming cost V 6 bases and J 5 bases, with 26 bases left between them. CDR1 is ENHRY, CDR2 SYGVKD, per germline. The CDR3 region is CAISLTPGLAGLNNEQFF. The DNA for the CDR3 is TGTGCCATCAGCCTGACCCCGGGACTCGCGGGCCTAAACAATGAGCAGTTCTTC.

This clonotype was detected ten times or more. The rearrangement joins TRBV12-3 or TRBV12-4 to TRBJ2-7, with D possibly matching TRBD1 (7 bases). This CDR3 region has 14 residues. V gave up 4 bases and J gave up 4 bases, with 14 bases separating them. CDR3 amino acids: CASSSGGIIYEQYF. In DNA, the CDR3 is TGTGCCAGCAGTTCAGGGGGGATAATATACGAGCAGTACTTC.

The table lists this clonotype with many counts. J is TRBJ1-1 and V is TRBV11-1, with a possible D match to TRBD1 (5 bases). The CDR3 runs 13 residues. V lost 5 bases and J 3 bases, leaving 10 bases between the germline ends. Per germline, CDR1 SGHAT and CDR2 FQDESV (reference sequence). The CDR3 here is CASSPGIHTEAFF. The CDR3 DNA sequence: TGTGCCAGCAGCCCAGGGATACACACTGAAGCTTTCTTT. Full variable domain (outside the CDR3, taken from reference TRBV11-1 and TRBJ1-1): EAEVAQSPRYKITEKSQAVAFWCDPISGHATLYWYRQILGQGPELLVQFQDESVVDDSQLPKDRFSAERLKGVDSTLKIQPAELGDSAMYLCASSPGIHTEAFFGQGTRLTVV.

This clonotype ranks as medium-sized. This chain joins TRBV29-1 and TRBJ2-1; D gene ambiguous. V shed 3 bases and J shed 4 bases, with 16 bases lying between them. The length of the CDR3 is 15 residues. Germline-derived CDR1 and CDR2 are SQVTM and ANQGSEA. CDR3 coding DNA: TGCAGCGTTGAGTCGACACTCCGCCTATACAATGAGCAGTTCTTC. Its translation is CSVESTLRLYNEQFF.

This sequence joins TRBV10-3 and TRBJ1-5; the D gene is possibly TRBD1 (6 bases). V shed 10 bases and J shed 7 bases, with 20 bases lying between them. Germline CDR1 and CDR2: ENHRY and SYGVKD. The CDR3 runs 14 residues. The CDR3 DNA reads TGTGCCAGCAAAGGGGGAGATCTGGCCCAGCCCCAGCATTTT. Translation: CASKGGDLAQPQHF.

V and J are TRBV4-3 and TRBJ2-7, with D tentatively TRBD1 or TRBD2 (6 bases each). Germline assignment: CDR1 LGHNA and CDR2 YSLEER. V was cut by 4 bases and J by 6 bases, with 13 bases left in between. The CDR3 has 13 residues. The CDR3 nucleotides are TGCGCCAGCAGCCCCAGGGGCGGGGTCGAGCAGTACTTC. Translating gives CASSPRGGVEQYF.

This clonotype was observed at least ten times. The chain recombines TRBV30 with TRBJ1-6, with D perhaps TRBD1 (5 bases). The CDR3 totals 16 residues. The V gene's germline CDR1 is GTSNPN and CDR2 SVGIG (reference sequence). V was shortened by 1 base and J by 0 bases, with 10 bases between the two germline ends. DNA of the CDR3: TGTGCCTGGAGTGGGACACCGAGCTCCTATAATTCACCCCTCCACTTT. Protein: CAWSGTPSSYNSPLHF.

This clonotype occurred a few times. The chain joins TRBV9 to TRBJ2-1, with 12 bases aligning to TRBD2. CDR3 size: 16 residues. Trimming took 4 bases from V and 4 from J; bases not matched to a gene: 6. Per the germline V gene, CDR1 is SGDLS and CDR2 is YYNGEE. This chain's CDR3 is CASSPKGLAGYNEQFF. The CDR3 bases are TGTGCCAGCAGCCCAAAGGGACTAGCGGGTTACAATGAGCAGTTCTTC.

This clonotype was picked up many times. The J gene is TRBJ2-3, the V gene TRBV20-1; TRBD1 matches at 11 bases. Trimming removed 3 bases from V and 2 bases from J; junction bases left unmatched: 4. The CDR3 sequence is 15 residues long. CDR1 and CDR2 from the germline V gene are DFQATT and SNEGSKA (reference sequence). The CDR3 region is CSARGDRGSTDTQYF. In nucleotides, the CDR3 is TGCAGTGCTAGGGGGGACAGGGGGTCCACAGATACGCAGTATTTT.

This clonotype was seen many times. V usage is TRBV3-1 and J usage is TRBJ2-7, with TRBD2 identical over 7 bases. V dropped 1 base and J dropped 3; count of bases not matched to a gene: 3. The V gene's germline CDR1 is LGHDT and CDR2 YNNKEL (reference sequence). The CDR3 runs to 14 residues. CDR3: CASSQGGLGYEQYF. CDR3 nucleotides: TGTGCCAGCAGCCAAGGAGGACTAGGCTACGAGCAGTACTTC.